This T cell receptor (beta chain) appears in the sequencing data of a study of CD8+CD57+ T cells in acquired aplastic anemia. Overall study context: Yields of DNA that came from sorted CD4+ and CD8+ cells averaged roughly 3 ug. Study outcomes and limitations: Overlap between patients and controls comprised twenty-nine CD8+ CDR3 sequences.

The V end was cut by 7 bases, the J end by 15 bases, with 11 bases between. Germline-derived CDR1 and CDR2 are SGHRS and YFSETQ. CDR3 size: 10 residues. A note on this clonotype: The target antigen is unknown.

Individuals selected for sequencing had exhibited CD8+CD57+ cell expansion on flow cytometry. Diagnosis of severe acquired aplastic anemia applied to all patients. Researchers used genomic DNA as the template to profile TCR beta VDJ and CDR3. TCRdb independently ran MiXCR on the reads; one entry per CDR3 protein. The sample carries over 150,000 distinct CDR3 sequences, nearly 65% recorded once. Material: sorted CD4+, CD8+, or CD8+CD57+ T cells (not recorded which) from PBMCs. J is TRBJ1-6 and V is TRBV5-1; D remains unclear. The sequence came from a human donor with aplastic anemia. The CDR3 nucleotides are TGCGCCAGCGCGGGAAGTAGCCTCCACTTT. It is translated as CASAGSSLHF.